This T cell receptor (beta chain) was sequenced during a study of blood T cells in healthy people across ages. V dropped 7 bases and J dropped 5; count of bases not matched to a gene: 7. From germline, CDR1 is SGHRS and CDR2 YFSETQ. The CDR3 spans 14 residues. At least 7 million PBMCs were isolated per sample. Combining a sample-barcoded 5' primer with a J-beta primer mix, a second PCR ran for 7 to 11 cycles. Tagging of each cDNA molecule was performed by a template-switch adaptor with 12 random nucleotides. One entry per CDR3 protein, called by TCRdb with MiXCR from the 5' RACE reads. The table has about 640,000 distinct CDR3 sequences, around two fifths seen once; the top ten hold 25% to 35%. Whole-study results and caveats: CMV infection status of these donors was not known. Conclusively comparing naive with antigen-experienced cells was impossible with unsorted PBMCs.

Remarks on this clonotype: Its antigen is unidentified.

This chain joins TRBV5-1 and TRBJ2-3; 10 positions agree with TRBD2. The receptor comes from a man older than 75 in good health. The sequencing input was blood. CDR3 sequence: CASSTGLARDTQYF. The CDR3 DNA sequence: TGCGCCAGCTCAACGGGACTAGCGAGAGATACGCAGTATTTT.